The 14 T cell receptor beta chains in this list originate from one sample, sequenced in a study of T cell responses to AZD1222 COVID-19 vaccine. Profiling relied on immunoSEQ multiplex PCR, and the TCRdb table lists in-frame clones only, not all of them. This table has 150,000 to 190,000 clones, 90% appearing once. Material: peripheral blood, obtained on day 0 of AZD1222 vaccination. Receptors were obtained from an adult in good health.

This rearrangement joins TRBV10-3 to TRBJ2-1; no clear D gene. This CDR3 is 16 amino acids long. Germline loops: CDR1 ENHRY, CDR2 SYGVKD. With 7 bases removed from V and 2 bases from J, the gap between germline ends came to 18 bases. In nucleotides, the CDR3 is TGTGCCATCACCGGACGAGAGTCAAGGACCTACAATGAGCAGTTCTTC. Translating gives CAITGRESRTYNEQFF.

The chain uses TRBV3-1 (or the pseudogene TRBV3-2) and TRBJ2-3; D gene uncertain. The V end was cut by 0 bases, the J end by 8 bases, with 0 bases between. The CDR3 length is 10 residues. Germline CDR1 and CDR2: LGHDT and YNNKEL (reference sequence). The CDR3 sequence is CASSQDTQYF. CDR3 sequence (DNA): TGTGCCAGCAGCCAAGATACGCAGTATTTT.

The V call is TRBV3-1 (or the pseudogene TRBV3-2), the J call TRBJ2-7, with a tentative D call TRBD1 (5 bases). The CDR3 length is 14 residues. Germline-derived CDR1 and CDR2 are LGHDT and YNNKEL (reference sequence). V lost 2 bases, J lost 6 bases, and 14 bases lay in between. In DNA, the CDR3 is TGTGCCAGCAGCCAACGCACCCAGGGATTCGAGCAGTACTTC. It yields the protein CASSQRTQGFEQYF.

The J gene is TRBJ2-3, the V gene TRBV7-2; D possibly corresponds to TRBD1 (6 bases). CDR1 is SGHTA and CDR2 is FQGNSA in the germline V gene. V lost 1 base to trimming and J lost 2 bases, with 13 bases between them. The CDR3 length is 16 residues. In DNA form, the CDR3 reads TGTGCCAGCAGCTTAGACCTCCGGGACAACACAGATACGCAGTATTTT. Encoded protein: CASSLDLRDNTDTQYF.

The V gene is TRBV11-2, the J gene TRBJ2-7; unclear D gene. V dropped 3 bases and J dropped 3 bases, with 6 bases sitting between them. The CDR3 runs to 12 residues. Germline V lookup: CDR1 SGHAT, CDR2 FQNNGV. The CDR3: CASSFKYYEQYF. The CDR3 nucleotides read TGTGCCAGCAGCTTCAAATACTACGAGCAGTACTTC.

The table lists this clone with a count of one. The genes are TRBV19 and TRBJ1-5; 7 bases fit TRBD1. Germline values: CDR1 LNHDA, CDR2 SQIVND (reference sequence). The CDR3 spans 14 residues. The J segment lost 5 bases and the V segment lost 7 bases, leaving 8 bases of the junction unmatched. The CDR3 loop reads CASKAGQRYQPQHF. CDR3 nucleotides: TGTGCCAGTAAGGCGGGACAGAGATATCAGCCCCAGCATTTT.

The chain joins TRBV27 to TRBJ1-1; unclear D gene. Germline CDR1 MNHEY, CDR2 SMNVEV (reference sequence). The V end was cut by 0 bases, the J end by 7 bases, with 12 bases between. CDR3 length: 14 residues. In DNA form, the CDR3 reads TGTGCCAGCAGTTTATCTTTGGTTTGGGGTGAAGCTTTCTTT. Protein product: CASSLSLVWGEAFF.

The rearrangement uses TRBV5-1 and TRBJ1-4; 8 bases are shared with TRBD1. The germline V gene has CDR1 SGHRS and CDR2 YFSETQ. The CDR3 covers 15 residues. Trimming cost V 0 bases and J 7 bases; bases outside gene matches: 5. The CDR3 nucleotides read TGCGCCAGCAGCTTGGAAGGACAGGGTATTGAAAAACTGTTTTTT. As protein: CASSLEGQGIEKLFF.

The chain links TRBV5-8 to TRBJ1-5; maybe TRBD1 (5 bases). Germline CDR1 is SGHTS and CDR2 is YDEGEE. Trimming took 4 bases from V and 5 from J, leaving 13 bases between them. The CDR3 is 14 amino acids. CDR3 residues: CASSVEGGDQPQHF. The CDR3 region has the DNA TGTGCCAGCAGCGTGGAAGGAGGGGATCAGCCCCAGCATTTT.

This chain joins TRBV25-1 and TRBJ2-1, with D perhaps given as TRBD1 or TRBD2 (5 bases each). The CDR3 has 13 residues. Germline lookup yields CDR1 MGHDK and CDR2 SYGVNS. Trimming pared 3 bases from V and 5 bases from J, leaving 8 bases between. As DNA, the CDR3 is TGTGCCAGCAGTGATGGGGGAAACAATGAGCAGTTCTTC. This codes for CASSDGGNNEQFF.

This clone was seen a few times. The genes are TRBV27 and TRBJ1-5; D perhaps matches TRBD1 (6 bases). Trimming took off 2 bases at V and 7 bases at J, with 12 bases between the two ends. The CDR3 length is 14 residues. Germline lookup yields CDR1 MNHEY and CDR2 SMNVEV (reference sequence). The CDR3 DNA is TGTGCCAGCAGTTTAAGGGGGTATTCGCAGCCCCAGCATTTT. This translates into CASSLRGYSQPQHF.

This sequence joins TRBV11-2 and TRBJ2-1, with 11 bases aligning to TRBD2. The CDR3 runs to 17 residues. V lost 1 base, J lost 3 bases, and 5 bases stayed unmatched. The V gene's germline CDR1 is SGHAT and CDR2 FQNNGV. The CDR3 is CASSLGVLAGVYNEQFF. For the CDR3, the DNA is TGTGCCAGCAGCTTAGGGGTACTAGCGGGAGTCTACAATGAGCAGTTCTTC.

About this clone: The junction departs from germline at one end; a sequencing error may be responsible. The J gene is TRBJ2-3, the V gene TRBV11-2; the D gene could be TRBD1 or TRBD2 (6 bases each). This CDR3 spans 13 amino acids. The germline CDR1 and CDR2 sequences are SGHAT and FQNNGV. The CDR3 DNA follows: TGTGCCAGCAGCAAAGACTGGGGGGCAGTTGGGGATTTT. Its protein is CASSKDWGAVGDF.

The chain couples TRBV5-1 to TRBJ2-3; 14 bases are a match to TRBD2. The V gene end was trimmed by 3 bases and the J gene end by 1 base; junction bases not matched to a gene: 7. This CDR3 comprises 18 residues. Germline lookup yields CDR1 SGHRS and CDR2 YFSETQ. The DNA of the CDR3 is TGCGCCAGCAGCTCCGGGACTAGCGGGAGACCGGGCACAGATACGCAGTATTTT. Encoded protein: CASSSGTSGRPGTDTQYF.